The clone carrying this T cell receptor beta chain was seen a handful of times. Its antigen is unidentified. This sample was included in a study of siplizumab effects on memory and regulatory T cells. Study-level results: Fewer alloreactive sequences mapped to unstimulated CD4+ memory cells under siplizumab.

This table comes from immunoSEQ multiplex PCR, and its TCRdb copy is limited to in-frame clones, with some not included. The repertoire includes tens of thousands of clones, approximately 95% of them detected once, and around a sixth sits in the top ten. V lost 3 bases and J lost 8, with 23 bases in between. Germline values: CDR1 SGHNT, CDR2 YYREEE (reference sequence). The CDR3 is 16 residues long. V usage is TRBV5-4 and J usage is TRBJ1-2; D not certain. This clonotype was obtained from a human donor in good health. The sequenced sample consisted of CD8+ T cells sorted from blood. CDR3 sequence reads: CASSSPDDDSTRGYTF. CDR3 sequence (DNA): TGTGCCAGCAGCTCCCCGGACGACGATTCGACGCGGGGCTACACCTTC.